Presented here are 11 T cell receptor beta chains from one specimen sequenced in a study of regulatory T cells in long-lasting Graves disease. As to time point: newly diagnosed GD, antithyroid drugs for less than 3 months. RNA extracted from PBMCs served as the sequencing template. The authors built TCR beta libraries using iRepertoire HTBI primers and Arm-PCR of CDR3 regions. MiXCR, run by TCRdb on the multiplex PCR reads, gives a single entry per CDR3 protein. The sample lists 450,000 to 500,000 distinct CDR3 sequences, 16% occurring once. These data also formed part of another study, on T cells in Graves' hyperthyroidism and ophthalmopathy.

Source: peripheral blood mononuclear cells (PBMCs), taken at new diagnosis, from a patient treated with antithyroid drugs. These TCRs come from a man aged 40-49 years with Graves disease.

This clonotype was detected ten times or more. The rearrangement uses TRBV18 and TRBJ2-7; D gene ambiguous. V was trimmed by 3 bases and J by 5 bases, leaving 11 bases between them. Per germline, CDR1 KGHSH and CDR2 LQKENI. The CDR3 runs to 13 residues. Here the CDR3 reads CASSPGIHDEQYF. The CDR3 region has the DNA TGTGCCAGCTCACCGGGAATACACGACGAGCAGTACTTC.

The table lists this clonotype with a few counts. CDR3 residues: CASSFGTELGNEQFF. Here the CDR3 DNA reads TGTGCCAGCAGCTTCGGGACAGAGCTAGGGAATGAGCAGTTCTTC. The rearrangement links TRBV11-2 to TRBJ2-1, with 7 bases that match TRBD1. CDR3 size: 15 residues. V shed 3 bases, J shed 7 bases, and the junction held 9 bases outside the gene matches. CDR1 SGHAT and CDR2 FQNNGV come from the germline V gene. Combining the CDR3 with reference TRBV11-2 and TRBJ2-1 gives the whole variable domain EAGVAQSPRYKIIEKRQSVAFWCNPISGHATLYWYQQILGQGPKLLIQFQNNGVVDDSQLPKDRFSAERLKGVDSTLKIQPAKLEDSAVYLCASSFGTELGNEQFFGPGTRLTVL.

This clonotype has a handful of counts. V and J are TRBV7-3 and TRBJ2-7; TRBD2 matches at 14 bases. Germline V gene data show CDR1 as SGHTA and CDR2 as FQGTGA. V gave up 5 bases and J gave up 5 bases; unmatched junction bases: 11. This CDR3 has 17 residues. CDR3 residues: CASSPGLAGVFGNEQYF. The CDR3 DNA is TGTGCCAGCAGCCCGGGACTAGCGGGAGTCTTTGGGAACGAGCAGTACTTC.

The rearrangement uses TRBV6-5 and TRBJ2-7; tentative D call: TRBD2 (6 bases). Germline V lookup: CDR1 MNHEY, CDR2 SVGAGI. CDR3 length equals 13 residues. V lost 2 bases to trimming and J lost 5 bases, with 10 bases between them. CDR3 DNA sequence: TGTGCCAGCAGTTACGGGGGGATCGACGAGCAGTACTTC. It yields the protein CASSYGGIDEQYF.

Only a few counts were recorded for this clonotype. The V call is TRBV14, the J call TRBJ2-5; 9 nucleotides match TRBD2. Germline V lookup: CDR1 SGHDN, CDR2 FVKESK. J gave up 2 bases and V 1 base, and 5 bases lay outside the gene matches. This CDR3 has 16 residues. The CDR3 DNA follows: TGTGCCAGCAGCCAAGTCAGCGGGAGGACTCAAGAGACCCAGTACTTC. As protein: CASSQVSGRTQETQYF.

There are a few counts of this clonotype. It may be a read error: a sequence one base away is much more abundant. The V gene is TRBV28, the J gene TRBJ2-5, with D possibly TRBD2 on 6 matching bases. Deletions cut 6 bases from V and 5 bases from J, with 22 bases between. Germline CDR1 and CDR2: MDHEN and SYDVKM. This CDR3 is built from 16 residues. In nucleotides, the CDR3 is TGTGCCAGCAGGTCCGGGACTCCCGGGCTCAGGGAGACCCAGTACTTC. Encoded protein: CASRSGTPGLRETQYF.

The rearrangement links TRBV19 to TRBJ1-1; 11 bases match TRBD1. The CDR3 is made up of 14 amino acids. With V trimmed by 5 bases and J by 5 bases, 4 bases remained unmatched. Per the germline V gene, CDR1 is LNHDA and CDR2 is SQIVND (reference sequence). The CDR3 DNA reads TGTGCCAGTAGTGCCGGGACAGGGGGAACTGAAGCTTTCTTT. Translating it yields CASSAGTGGTEAFF.

The chain joins TRBV3-1 to TRBJ2-3; D may correspond to TRBD1 or TRBD2 (5 bases each). The CDR3 covers 12 residues. Trimming pared 1 base from V and 7 bases from J, leaving 6 bases between. Germline CDR1 reads LGHDT; CDR2 reads YNNKEL (reference sequence). The CDR3 sequence is CASSQGGYTQYF. DNA for the CDR3: TGTGCCAGCAGCCAAGGGGGGTATACGCAGTATTTT.

In its sample, this clonotype was seen a few times. The chain joins TRBV6-1 to TRBJ2-5; perhaps TRBD1 as D (5 bases). The CDR3 totals 12 residues. Between the trimmed V and J ends, which lost 6 bases and 4 bases, there was a span of 9 bases. CDR1 is MNHNS and CDR2 is SASEGT in the germline V gene. CDR3: CASRRQRETQYF. The DNA of the CDR3 is TGTGCCAGCAGAAGACAGCGAGAGACCCAGTACTTC.

This clonotype was detected only a few times. This rearrangement joins TRBV5-5 to TRBJ2-4; TRBD1 matches 9 bases. The germline gives CDR1 SGHKS, CDR2 YYEKEE (reference sequence). V lost 1 base, J lost 6 bases, and 5 bases stayed unmatched. This CDR3 has 15 amino acids. CDR3 amino acids: CASSLLTDRGNIQYF. The DNA for the CDR3 is TGTGCCAGCAGCTTGCTGACGGACAGGGGAAACATTCAGTACTTC.

In regard to this clonotype: Since the CDR3 does not end with the conserved phenylalanine or tryptophan, this likely comes from a read error. The genes are TRBV4-1 and TRBJ1-4; 8 nucleotides align to TRBD1. The trim removed 3 bases at V and 8 bases at J, leaving 20 bases unmatched. The CDR3 covers 19 residues. Germline CDR1 reads MGHRA; CDR2 reads YSYEKL. As DNA, the CDR3 is TGCGCCAGCAGCCAGGCCCTCCCCCTTACAGGGGGGGCGCGGGAAAAACTGTTTTCT. Translating gives CASSQALPLTGGAREKLFS.